A selection of T cell receptor beta chains follows, all from one sample in a study of shared clonotypes between healthy human individuals. Measured with immunoSEQ multiplex PCR; TCRdb has only the in-frame clones, and not every one. The sample gives some 510,000 clones, 79% of which show up once; 10% to 15% is in the top ten. Sequencing was performed on PBMCs. The receptor set was obtained from a woman aged 40 to 50 in good health. Some clones in this sample may be carry-over from other donors' samples. The CDR3 runs from the conserved cysteine through the conserved F or W. Size is stated for part of the rows, as once, few or many counts, or as a class when the clone is expanded.

V gene	clone size	J gene	CDR3 protein
TRBV10-3	few	TRBJ2-3	CAISGRTSGSGTDTQYF
TRBV7-3	many	TRBJ2-1	CASSLIPSADSYNEQFF
TRBV12-5	NA	TRBJ2-2	CASGFSGLAVSGELFF
TRBV2	NA	TRBJ2-1	CASTLAGNEQFF
TRBV30	NA	TRBJ1-4	CAWSGPEKLFF
TRBV5-1	once	TRBJ1-4	CASSLAGAGEKLFF
TRBV7-9	NA	TRBJ1-5	CASSLPQVGSNQPQHF
TRBV5-1	NA	TRBJ2-2	CASSYGANTGELFF
TRBV4-2	NA	TRBJ1-1	CASSQEMVRGAEWAFF
TRBV27	NA	TRBJ2-2	CASSLSVPESGELFF
TRBV7-2	NA	TRBJ1-4	CASSPGQTHEKLFF
TRBV7-2	NA	TRBJ1-1	CASSLDQGAHTEAFF
TRBV6-1	NA	TRBJ2-7	CASSEGTGGPREQYF
TRBV6-6	few	TRBJ1-5	CASSDTGLYSNQPQHF
TRBV7-2	NA	TRBJ2-1	CASSLALADSSYNEQFF
TRBV5-6	NA	TRBJ1-2	CASRGALPSYGYTF
TRBV4-2	once	TRBJ1-2	CASSPSGGQNYGYTF
TRBV7-2	NA	TRBJ1-6	CASSARNSPLHF
TRBV6-1	NA	TRBJ2-3	CASSEGGAGADTQYF
TRBV19	NA	TRBJ2-3	CASSIVRGPGTDTQYF
TRBV7-3	NA	TRBJ2-3	CASSPGLAGDTQYF
TRBV30	NA	TRBJ2-3	CAWVGLPTDTQYF
TRBV2	NA	TRBJ2-5	CASSVRRYQETQYF
TRBV6-5	NA	TRBJ1-1	CASSPDPNTEAFF
TRBV7-9	once	TRBJ2-3	CASSGIAGATDTQYF
TRBV7-2	NA	TRBJ2-3	CASRLRTGVLGTDTQYF
TRBV28	few	TRBJ1-5	CASQTDSNQPQHF
TRBV5-1	NA	TRBJ2-1	CASTLLDRNYNEQFF
TRBV6-4	once	TRBJ2-3	CASGTGETDTQYF
TRBV4-1	NA	TRBJ1-5	CASSQDWGGNYQPQHF
TRBV9	NA	TRBJ2-3	CASSVQGGTDTQYF
TRBV27	NA	TRBJ1-2	CASGTGNYGYTF
TRBV7-9	once	TRBJ2-1	CASSLVPTNEQFF
TRBV21-1	NA	TRBJ1-1	CASSTTDTEAFF
TRBV5-4	few	TRBJ2-1	CASSLVGTPYNEQFF
TRBV29-1	NA	TRBJ1-5	CSVESGQYSNQPQHF
TRBV28	NA	TRBJ2-7	CASISPGRDPYEQYF
TRBV15	NA	TRBJ2-2	CATSRPVLGLAGSTGELFF
TRBV5-1	NA	TRBJ2-1	CASSLAVDNEQFF
TRBV5-6	many	TRBJ2-5	CASSGTAVQETQYF
TRBV18	NA	TRBJ2-7	CASSAQPGLDSLEQYF
TRBV6-1	NA	TRBJ2-7	CATHRDTYEQYF
TRBV7-2	once	TRBJ1-1	CASSSDSPEAFF